The sequence of this TCR beta chain was determined in a study of tumor-infiltrating lymphocytes in primary liver carcinoma. Blood RNA was derived from unsorted whole blood, and germline DNA was extracted too. This clonotype was recorded at least ten times. The V and J ends lost 2 bases and 6 bases respectively, with 8 bases between them. The CDR3 is 12 amino acids. Germline V CDR1 and CDR2: MNHNY, SVGAGI (reference sequence). Using a constant-region primer together with ProtoScript II reverse transcriptase, TCR beta cDNA was made from 450 to 600 ng of total RNA. Construction of TCR beta libraries relied on three successive nested multiplex PCR rounds employing slightly modified ARM-PCR. TRBV1-TRBV30 forward primers and a C-beta reverse primer were used in the first two PCR rounds, which each ran for 10 cycles. TCRdb reprocessed the multiplex PCR reads with MiXCR, giving one entry per CDR3 protein. The sample has some 180,000 distinct CDR3 sequences; 60% are singletons.

This TCR came from a man aged 40-50 years with primary liver carcinoma and hepatitis B virus infection. Sequencing used peripheral blood. The V and J genes are TRBV6-6 and TRBJ2-7; either TRBD1 or TRBD2 may supply D (5 bases each). CDR3 coding DNA: TGTGCCAGCAGTTACGTGGGGGTCGAGCAGTACTTC. Protein: CASSYVGVEQYF.